This TCR beta chain originates from a study of blood T cell repertoires in COVID-19. Whole-study context: Sources were T cells, B-cell-depleted T cells, or PBMCs; the material itself was cDNA or gDNA.

Authors' methods: Estimated nucleated cell counts came from reference gene primer amplification. Repertoires were generated with immunoSEQ multiplex PCR, while TCRdb's copy carries only in-frame clones and drops some. V, J and clone size are taken as reported in that table, and D and trimming were inferred from the DNA itself. In the table there are 180,000 or so clones, roughly 83% of which are singletons. Seattle researchers signed up patients amid active infection and tracked them longitudinally. The CDR3 has 17 amino acids. CDR1 MNHEY and CDR2 SVGEGT come from the germline V gene. Losses at the gene ends were 6 bases for V and 0 bases for J; bases not matched to a gene: 7.

The receptor comes from a woman between 40 and 55 years old with COVID-19, enrolled during active disease. Sequenced: peripheral blood. The chain is built from TRBV6-2 or TRBV6-3 and TRBJ2-1, with TRBD2 identical over 11 bases. CDR3 sequence: CASSALGLAASYNEQFF. The CDR3 DNA follows: TGTGCCAGCAGCGCCCTGGGACTAGCGGCCTCCTACAATGAGCAGTTCTTC.